This is a list of T cell receptor beta chains from one sample in a study of T cells after somatic rescue of genetic block. Only in-frame clones appear in the TCRdb table, and some are missing; sequencing was by immunoSEQ multiplex PCR. Of tens of thousands of clones listed, roughly nine tenths are singletons. The sequencing input was peripheral blood mononuclear cells (PBMCs). The receptors originated from a middle-aged man. Both conserved end residues are part of each CDR3. The D gene is left open where the match is weak. Rows may omit the clone size; those that give it use once, few, many or a size class.

v_call	clone_size	d_call	j_call	cdr3_nt	cdr3_aa
TRBV10-3	-	TRBD1	TRBJ2-7	TGTGCCATCAGTGAGTCCCCAGGGGGCTACGAGCAGTACTTC	CAISESPGGYEQYF
TRBV9	few	-	TRBJ1-3	TGTGCCAGCAGCGTAGTTCAGGGGCCGCTCTATTTT	CASSVVQGPLYF
TRBV19	-	-	TRBJ2-7	TGTGCCAGTAGTAGGGCGGACAGTCTATACTCCTACGAGCAGTACTTC	CASSRADSLYSYEQYF
TRBV10-3	once	-	TRBJ1-2	TGTGCCATCAGCCAAAAGTTGGGGGGGGATGGCTACACCTTC	CAISQKLGGDGYTF
TRBV7-9	-	TRBD2	TRBJ2-5	TGTGCCAGCAGCTTAGCGTTGACTAGCGGGACTGAGACCCAGTACTTC	CASSLALTSGTETQYF
TRBV5-4	-	-	TRBJ1-2	TGTGCCAGCAGCTTGGTTAGGGGGGACTATGGCTACACCTTC	CASSLVRGDYGYTF
TRBV6-1	-	TRBD1	TRBJ2-2	TGTGCCGGCAGACAGGGTACCGGGGAGCTGTTTTTT	CAGRQGTGELFF
TRBV7-2	-	-	TRBJ1-1	TGTGCCAGCAGCCTAGGCCGGAACACTGAAGCTTTCTTT	CASSLGRNTEAFF
TRBV28	-	-	TRBJ1-3	TGTGCCAGCATCACAGGGTCTGGAAACACCATATATTTT	CASITGSGNTIYF
TRBV6-1	few	-	TRBJ2-7	TGTGCCAGCAGTGCCCTCGGGGTTGGCCACGAGCAGTACTTC	CASSALGVGHEQYF
TRBV29-1	-	-	TRBJ1-4	TGCAGCGTTGAAGCGAGGGGCGCGAGGGAAAAACTGTTTTTT	CSVEARGAREKLFF
TRBV2	-	TRBD1	TRBJ2-2	TGTGCCAGCTCCGGGACAGGGTTGGTCGGGGAGCTGTTTTTT	CASSGTGLVGELFF
TRBV7-2	-	-	TRBJ2-5	TGTGCCAGCAGCTTCGGGATTTGGGAGACCCAGTACTTC	CASSFGIWETQYF
TRBV5-1	-	TRBD2	TRBJ2-1	TGCGCCAGCAGCTTGAGGGAGGGCTCCTACAATGAGCAGTTCTTC	CASSLREGSYNEQFF
TRBV19	-	-	TRBJ1-4	TGTGCCAGTAGTATATGGCAGAATAATGAAAAACTGTTTTTT	CASSIWQNNEKLFF
TRBV7-9	-	-	TRBJ2-7	TGTGCCAGCAGCTTAGTTTCGTCATCCTACGAGCAGTACTTC	CASSLVSSSYEQYF
TRBV5-6	-	-	TRBJ2-7	TGTGCCAGCAGCTTGGGGGGGACACACGAGCAGTACTTC	CASSLGGTHEQYF
TRBV6-5	-	-	TRBJ1-6	TGTGCCAGCAGTTACTCCGAAAATTCACCCCTCCACTTT	CASSYSENSPLHF
TRBV6-5	-	-	TRBJ1-1	TGTGCCAGCAGCACGGGGATTGAAGCTTTCTTT	CASSTGIEAFF
TRBV9	-	TRBD1	TRBJ2-2	TGTGCCAGCAGCGTGACAGGGGGCGACACCGGGGAGCTGTTTTTT	CASSVTGGDTGELFF
TRBV6-5	once	-	TRBJ1-5	TGTGCCAGCACAATACCCCGTAGCAATCAGCCCCAGCATTTT	CASTIPRSNQPQHF
TRBV2	-	-	TRBJ2-3	TGTGCCAGCAGTTATTCGGGGGAAGATACGCAGTATTTT	CASSYSGEDTQYF
TRBV11-2	-	TRBD2	TRBJ2-3	TGTGCCAGCAGCTTAGCAGCGGGGGCTACAGATACGCAGTATTTT	CASSLAAGATDTQYF
TRBV6-5	-	-	TRBJ2-3	TGTGCCAGCAGCCCACCACGAATGCCGGGAGATACGCAGTATTTT	CASSPPRMPGDTQYF
TRBV7-9	-	-	TRBJ2-2	TGTGCCAGCAGCTTAGCGCTGGCATCGGCTACCGGGGAGCTGTTTTTT	CASSLALASATGELFF
TRBV4-1	-	TRBD1	TRBJ1-4	TGCGCCAGCAGCGGGACAGGGGGGGCTGAAAAACTGTTTTTT	CASSGTGGAEKLFF
TRBV10-1	once	-	TRBJ1-3	TGCGCCAGCAGTGACCCGGGAATCACTGGAAACACCATATATTTT	CASSDPGITGNTIYF
TRBV21-1	once	-	TRBJ2-7	TGTGCCAGCAACAAAACGGGACAGACCTACGAGCAGTACTTC	CASNKTGQTYEQYF
TRBV11-2	-	TRBD2	TRBJ2-1	TGTGCCAGCAGCTTAGGCGCTAGCGGGAACAATGAGCAGTTCTTC	CASSLGASGNNEQFF
TRBV5-1	-	-	TRBJ2-7	TGCGCCAGCAGCGTGAACTCAGGGTACGAGCAGTACTTC	CASSVNSGYEQYF
TRBV7-9	few	TRBD1	TRBJ2-1	TGTGCCAGCAGACAGGGGGCGCAGGATGAGCAGTTCTTC	CASRQGAQDEQFF
TRBV11-2	-	-	TRBJ2-5	TGTGCCAGCACCCCGGTACGGGGGAGGCAAGAGACCCAGTACTTC	CASTPVRGRQETQYF
TRBV28	once	-	TRBJ2-3	TGTGCCAGCAGCCCGCTAGGATTCACAGATACGCAGTATTTT	CASSPLGFTDTQYF
TRBV6-6	-	-	TRBJ2-5	TGTGCCAGCAGTTTGGGTCAGTACCAAGAGACCCAGTACTTC	CASSLGQYQETQYF
TRBV5-1	few	-	TRBJ1-3	TGCGCCAGCAGCTTGACGGGCTCTGGAAACACCATATATTTT	CASSLTGSGNTIYF
TRBV28	-	-	TRBJ2-7	TGTGCCAGCTGTCAGGGGGGGAGCTCCTACGAGCAGTACTTC	CASCQGGSSYEQYF
TRBV13	-	TRBD1	TRBJ2-1	TGTGCCAGCAGCCCTACCGGGACAGGGTACAATGAGCAGTTCTTC	CASSPTGTGYNEQFF
TRBV19	-	TRBD2	TRBJ2-1	TGTGCCAGTAGCAAACTAGCGGGAGCACCCTCACCCTACAATGAGCAGTTCTTC	CASSKLAGAPSPYNEQFF
TRBV5-5	-	-	TRBJ2-5	TGTGCCAGCAGCTTCGGGCCTCAAGAGACCCAGTACTTC	CASSFGPQETQYF
TRBV2	-	-	TRBJ2-1	TGTGCCAGCAGTGAAGGGGCGGTGGATGAGCAGTTCTTC	CASSEGAVDEQFF
TRBV11-2	-	TRBD2	TRBJ2-1	TGTGCCAGCAGCTCCATCCACTATAGCGGGGGCAGGAATGAGCAGTTCTTC	CASSSIHYSGGRNEQFF
TRBV18	-	-	TRBJ1-2	TGTGCCAGCTCACCACGGGACGGGTTATATGGCTACACCTTC	CASSPRDGLYGYTF
TRBV10-1	-	-	TRBJ2-6	TGCGCCAGCAGTGAGTCGGGGGGGGCAGCTGGGGCCAACGTCCTGACTTTC	CASSESGGAAGANVLTF
TRBV11-2	-	TRBD1	TRBJ1-6	TGTGCCAGCAGTACATTCAGGGGGCTGAATTCACCCCTCCACTTT	CASSTFRGLNSPLHF
TRBV6-6	-	-	TRBJ1-1	TGTGCCAGCAGCGGCGTCACTGAAGCTTTCTTT	CASSGVTEAFF
TRBV6-6	-	-	TRBJ2-6	TGTGCCAGCAGTCCCATGGGGTCGAGAGCCAACGTCCTGACTTTC	CASSPMGSRANVLTF
TRBV13	-	-	TRBJ2-2	TGTGCCAGCAGCTTAGATGGCACCGGGGAGCTGTTTTTT	CASSLDGTGELFF
TRBV30	-	-	TRBJ1-6	TGTGCCTGGAGGTCCCCTAGGGGTTCCTATAATTCACCCCTCCACTTT	CAWRSPRGSYNSPLHF
TRBV6-6	few	TRBD1	TRBJ1-1	TGTGCCAGCAGTTCGGACAGGCCTGAAGCTTTCTTT	CASSSDRPEAFF
TRBV6-1	-	TRBD1	TRBJ2-1	TGTGCCAGCAGTGACCACTGGACAGGGTCGAATGAGCAGTTCTTC	CASSDHWTGSNEQFF
TRBV20-1	-	-	TRBJ2-1	TGCAGTGCTAGTTTCGGTGAGCAGTTCTTC	CSASFGEQFF
TRBV16	once	-	TRBJ2-7	TGTGCCAGCAGCCATTATGACCGTACCTACGAGCAGTACTTC	CASSHYDRTYEQYF